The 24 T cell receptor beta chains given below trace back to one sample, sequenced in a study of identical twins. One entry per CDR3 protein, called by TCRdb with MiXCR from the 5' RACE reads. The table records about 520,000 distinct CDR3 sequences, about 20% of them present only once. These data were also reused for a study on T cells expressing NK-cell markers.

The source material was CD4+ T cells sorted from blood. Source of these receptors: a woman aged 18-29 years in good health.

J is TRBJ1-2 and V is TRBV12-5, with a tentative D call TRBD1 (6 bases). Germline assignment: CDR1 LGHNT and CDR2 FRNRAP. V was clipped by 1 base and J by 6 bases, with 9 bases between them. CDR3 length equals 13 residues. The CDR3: CASGLAGVNGYTF. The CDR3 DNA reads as TGTGCTAGTGGTTTGGCAGGGGTGAATGGCTACACCTTC.

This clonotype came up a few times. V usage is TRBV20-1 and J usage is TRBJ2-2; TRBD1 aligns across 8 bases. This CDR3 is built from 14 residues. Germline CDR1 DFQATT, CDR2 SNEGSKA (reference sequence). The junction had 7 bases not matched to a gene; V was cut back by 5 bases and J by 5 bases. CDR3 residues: CSAEPGTGTGELFF. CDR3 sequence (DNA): TGCAGTGCTGAACCCGGGACAGGAACCGGGGAGCTGTTTTTT.

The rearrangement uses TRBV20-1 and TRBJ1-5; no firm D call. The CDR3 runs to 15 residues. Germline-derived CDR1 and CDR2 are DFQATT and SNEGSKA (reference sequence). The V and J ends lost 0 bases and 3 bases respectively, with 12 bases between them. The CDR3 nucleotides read TGCAGTGCTAGAGATGCGGGCCGGATCAATCAGCCCCAGCATTTT. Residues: CSARDAGRINQPQHF.

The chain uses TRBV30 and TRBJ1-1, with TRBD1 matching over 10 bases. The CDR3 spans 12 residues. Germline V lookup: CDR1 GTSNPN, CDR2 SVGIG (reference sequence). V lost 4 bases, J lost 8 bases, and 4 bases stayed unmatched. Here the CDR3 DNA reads TGTGCCTGGATCGGACAGGGGGTCGAAGCTTTCTTT. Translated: CAWIGQGVEAFF.

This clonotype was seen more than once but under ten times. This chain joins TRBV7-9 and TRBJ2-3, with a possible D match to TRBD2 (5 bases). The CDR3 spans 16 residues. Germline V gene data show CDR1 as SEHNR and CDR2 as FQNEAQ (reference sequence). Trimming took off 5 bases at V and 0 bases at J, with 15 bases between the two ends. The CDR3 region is CASSETRPLSTDTQYF. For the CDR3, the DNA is TGTGCCAGCAGCGAAACTAGGCCCCTTAGCACAGATACGCAGTATTTT.

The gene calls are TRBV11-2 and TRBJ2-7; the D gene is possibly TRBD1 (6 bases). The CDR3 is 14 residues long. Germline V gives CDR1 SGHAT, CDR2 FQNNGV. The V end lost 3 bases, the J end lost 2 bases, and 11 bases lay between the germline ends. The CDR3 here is CASSLSPGAYEQYF. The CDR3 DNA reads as TGTGCCAGCAGCTTGAGTCCAGGGGCCTACGAGCAGTACTTC.

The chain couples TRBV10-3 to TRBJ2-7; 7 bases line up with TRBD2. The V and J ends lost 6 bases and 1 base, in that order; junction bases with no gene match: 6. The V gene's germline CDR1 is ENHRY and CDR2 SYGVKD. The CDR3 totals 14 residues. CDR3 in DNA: TGTGCCATCAGGCCCGGGGGGAAATCCTACGAGCAGTACTTC. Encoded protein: CAIRPGGKSYEQYF.

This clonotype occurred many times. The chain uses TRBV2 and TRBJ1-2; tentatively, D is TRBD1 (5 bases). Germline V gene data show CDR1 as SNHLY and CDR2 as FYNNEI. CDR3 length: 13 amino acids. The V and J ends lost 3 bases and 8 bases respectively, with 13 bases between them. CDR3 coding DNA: TGTGCCAGCAGTGATCCAGGGAGATACGGCTACACCTTC. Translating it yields CASSDPGRYGYTF.

CDR3 bases: TGTGCCAGCAGTCCACTAGCGGGTACAGGGACCCAGTACTTC. Protein sequence: CASSPLAGTGTQYF. The chain links TRBV6-1 to TRBJ2-5, with 9 bases fitting TRBD2. This CDR3 spans 14 amino acids. CDR1 is MNHNS and CDR2 is SASEGT in the germline V gene. V lost 5 bases and J lost 7; bases outside the gene matches: 8.

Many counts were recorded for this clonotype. The CDR3 DNA follows: TGTGCCAGCAGTCCCCATCAGGGGGGTAGTATGTATGGCTACACCTTC. Amino acids: CASSPHQGGSMYGYTF. The chain uses TRBV12-3 or TRBV12-4 and TRBJ1-2; 7 nucleotides match TRBD1. The CDR3 is made up of 16 amino acids. Trimming at V came to 5 bases and at J to 5 bases, leaving 14 bases not matched to a gene.

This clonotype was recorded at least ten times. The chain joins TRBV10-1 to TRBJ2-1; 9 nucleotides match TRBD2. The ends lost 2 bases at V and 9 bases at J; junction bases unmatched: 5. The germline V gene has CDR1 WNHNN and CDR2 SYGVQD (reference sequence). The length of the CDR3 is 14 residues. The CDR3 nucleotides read TGCGCCAGCAGTGAGGACGGACTAGCGCTTGAGCAGTTCTTC. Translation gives CASSEDGLALEQFF.

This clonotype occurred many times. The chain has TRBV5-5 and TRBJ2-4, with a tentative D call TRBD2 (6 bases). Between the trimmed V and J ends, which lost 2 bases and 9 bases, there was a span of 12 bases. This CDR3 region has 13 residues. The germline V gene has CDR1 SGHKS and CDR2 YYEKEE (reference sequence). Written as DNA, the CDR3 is TGTGCCAGCAGCTTAAGTTTGGGAGGCATTCAGTACTTC. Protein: CASSLSLGGIQYF.

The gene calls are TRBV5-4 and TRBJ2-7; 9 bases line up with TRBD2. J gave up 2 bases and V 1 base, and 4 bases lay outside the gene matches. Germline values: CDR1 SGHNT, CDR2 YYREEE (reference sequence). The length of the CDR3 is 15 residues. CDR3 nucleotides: TGTGCCAGCAGCTTGCAAGCGGGGGGCACCTACGAGCAGTACTTC. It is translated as CASSLQAGGTYEQYF.

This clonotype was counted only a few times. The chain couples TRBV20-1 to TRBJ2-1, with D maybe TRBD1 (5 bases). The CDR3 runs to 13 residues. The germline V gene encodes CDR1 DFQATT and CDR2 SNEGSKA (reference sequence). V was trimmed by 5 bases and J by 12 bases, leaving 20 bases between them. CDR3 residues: CSAPDSTAIGQFF. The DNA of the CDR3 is TGCAGTGCTCCCGACAGCACAGCAATCGGGCAGTTCTTC.

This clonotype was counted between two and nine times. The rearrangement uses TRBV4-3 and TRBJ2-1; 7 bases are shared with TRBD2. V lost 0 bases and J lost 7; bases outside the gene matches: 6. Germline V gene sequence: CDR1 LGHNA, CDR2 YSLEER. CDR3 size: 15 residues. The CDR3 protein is CASSQDPGRENEQFF. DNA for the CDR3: TGCGCCAGCAGCCAAGATCCTGGGAGGGAAAATGAGCAGTTCTTC.

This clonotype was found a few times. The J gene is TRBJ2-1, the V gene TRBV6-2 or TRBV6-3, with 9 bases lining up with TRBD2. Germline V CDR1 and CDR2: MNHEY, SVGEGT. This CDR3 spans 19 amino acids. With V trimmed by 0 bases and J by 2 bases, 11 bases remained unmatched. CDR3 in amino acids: CASSYSTRLLAGTYNEQFF. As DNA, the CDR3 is TGTGCCAGCAGTTACTCTACTCGCCTTCTAGCGGGGACCTACAATGAGCAGTTCTTC.

The CDR3 DNA sequence: TGTGCCAGCAGCTTAGGGAGTTTCCTGCAGTACTTC. This gives the protein CASSLGSFLQYF. The rearrangement links TRBV11-2 to TRBJ2-7; D remains unclear. This CDR3 comprises 12 residues. V lost 1 base and J lost 9, with 10 bases in between. Germline CDR1 SGHAT, CDR2 FQNNGV.

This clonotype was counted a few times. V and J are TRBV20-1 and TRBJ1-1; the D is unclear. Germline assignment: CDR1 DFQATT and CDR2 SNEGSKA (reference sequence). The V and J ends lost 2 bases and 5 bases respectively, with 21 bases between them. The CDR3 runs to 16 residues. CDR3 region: CSARRREHSVLTEAFF. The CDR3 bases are TGCAGTGCTAGAAGAAGGGAACACTCGGTTTTGACTGAAGCTTTCTTT.

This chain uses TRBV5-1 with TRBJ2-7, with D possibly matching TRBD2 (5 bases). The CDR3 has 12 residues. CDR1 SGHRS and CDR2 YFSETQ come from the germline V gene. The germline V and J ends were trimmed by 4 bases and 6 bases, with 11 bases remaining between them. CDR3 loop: CASSPGLGEQYF. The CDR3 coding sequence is TGCGCCAGCAGCCCTGGACTGGGCGAGCAGTACTTC.

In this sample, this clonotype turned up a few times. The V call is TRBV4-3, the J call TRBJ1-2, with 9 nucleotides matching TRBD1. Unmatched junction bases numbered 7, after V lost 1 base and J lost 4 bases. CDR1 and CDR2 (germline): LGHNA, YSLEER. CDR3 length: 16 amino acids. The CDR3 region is CASSQGTGDLGYGYTF. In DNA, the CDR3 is TGCGCCAGCAGCCAAGGGACAGGGGACCTCGGCTATGGCTACACCTTC.

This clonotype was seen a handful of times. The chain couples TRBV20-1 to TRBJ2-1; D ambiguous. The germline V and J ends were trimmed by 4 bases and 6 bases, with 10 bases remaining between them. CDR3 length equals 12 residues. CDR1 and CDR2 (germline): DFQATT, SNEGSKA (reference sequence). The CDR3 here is CSANPLGNEQFF. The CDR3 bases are TGCAGTGCTAACCCTCTAGGCAATGAGCAGTTCTTC.

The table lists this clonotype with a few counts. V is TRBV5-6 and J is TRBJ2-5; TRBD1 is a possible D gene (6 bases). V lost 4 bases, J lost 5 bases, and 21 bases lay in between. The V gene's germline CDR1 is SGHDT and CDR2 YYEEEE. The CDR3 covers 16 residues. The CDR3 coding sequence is TGTGCCAGCAGCGGAATGACTCAGGGGCTGGGCGAGACCCAGTACTTC. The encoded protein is CASSGMTQGLGETQYF.

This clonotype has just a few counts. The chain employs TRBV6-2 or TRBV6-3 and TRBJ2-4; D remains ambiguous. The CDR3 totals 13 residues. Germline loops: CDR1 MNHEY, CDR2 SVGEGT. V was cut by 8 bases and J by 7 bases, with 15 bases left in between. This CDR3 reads CASVRATNNIQYF. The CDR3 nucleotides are TGTGCCAGCGTACGGGCTACAAACAACATTCAGTACTTC.

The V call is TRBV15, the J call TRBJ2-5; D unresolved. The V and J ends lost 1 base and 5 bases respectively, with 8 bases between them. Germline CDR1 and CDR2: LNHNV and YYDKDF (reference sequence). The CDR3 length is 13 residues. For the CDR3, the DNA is TGTGCCACCAGCAGAGTGGGGTTTGAGACCCAGTACTTC. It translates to CATSRVGFETQYF.